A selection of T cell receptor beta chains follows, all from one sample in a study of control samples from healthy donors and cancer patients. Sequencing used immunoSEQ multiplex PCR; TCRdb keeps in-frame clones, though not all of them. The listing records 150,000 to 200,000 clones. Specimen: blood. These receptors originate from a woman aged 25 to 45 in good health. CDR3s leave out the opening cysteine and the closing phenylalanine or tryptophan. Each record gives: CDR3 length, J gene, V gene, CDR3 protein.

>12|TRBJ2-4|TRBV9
ASSVARGGNIQY
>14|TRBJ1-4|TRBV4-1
ASSDGTGLLNEKLF
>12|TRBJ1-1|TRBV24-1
ATRAGDRDTEAF
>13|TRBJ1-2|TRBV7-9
ASSLLSASNYGYT
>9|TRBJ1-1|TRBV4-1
ASSQQGEAF
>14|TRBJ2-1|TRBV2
ASSNPRDREYNEQF
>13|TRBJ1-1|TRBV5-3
ARSLGGTVNTEAF
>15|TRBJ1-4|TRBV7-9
ASSFRQGGVPPEKLF
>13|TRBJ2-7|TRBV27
ASSLITSGLNEQY
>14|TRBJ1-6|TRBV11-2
ASSFRQSSYNSPLH